This TCR beta chain was sequenced for a study of OX40 agonist ivuxolimab in advanced cancers. Generated by immunoSEQ multiplex PCR, the TCRdb table keeps only in-frame clones and is missing some. The profile shows tens of thousands of clones, 85% to 95% of them singletons. J lost 3 bases, V lost 1 base, and 6 bases had no gene match. CDR3 size: 15 residues. Germline assignment: CDR1 SGHVS and CDR2 FNYEAQ. The specimen comprised CD4+ or CD8+ T cells sorted from blood, sampled in a trial of the OX40 agonist ivuxolimab. The TCR comes from an adult with an advanced solid tumor such as melanoma, head and neck, liver or kidney cancer. The gene calls are TRBV7-6 and TRBJ2-7, with TRBD1 matching 7 bases. The CDR3, as DNA: TGTGCCAGCAGCTTAGGGGCAGGGGGTGTCTACGAGCAGTACTTC. Residues: CASSLGAGGVYEQYF.